One sample yielded the 29 T cell receptor beta chains listed below, sequenced in a study of blood T cell repertoires in COVID-19. TCRdb keeps only in-frame clones here, not all; method: immunoSEQ multiplex PCR. The table lists over 200,000 clones, about 86% of them singletons. The material sequenced was PBMCs or T cells enriched from blood (not recorded which). All receptors derive from a woman between 45 and 65 years old with acute COVID-19.

Written as DNA, the CDR3 is TGTGCCAGCAGTGAATATATGCTAGCCGCCAGGAGGACGCAGTATTTT. This codes for CASSEYMLAARRTQYF. The genes are TRBV25-1 and TRBJ2-3, with D possibly being TRBD2 (5 bases). V lost 0 bases to trimming and J lost 9 bases, with 19 bases between them. In germline, CDR1 is MGHDK, CDR2 SYGVNS. This CDR3 is 16 amino acids long.

The chain's CDR3 is CASSGNPRLAAPSDEQYF. CDR3 sequence (DNA): TGTGCCAGCAGTGGCAATCCCCGCCTAGCGGCCCCTTCCGACGAGCAGTACTTC. This chain links TRBV2 with TRBJ2-7; 7 bases fit TRBD2. CDR3 length: 18 residues. Trimming removed 4 bases from V and 5 bases from J; junction bases left unmatched: 20. In germline, CDR1 is SNHLY, CDR2 FYNNEI.

The chain has TRBV5-4 and TRBJ2-1, with D tentatively TRBD1 (6 bases). The germline CDR1 and CDR2 sequences are SGHNT and YYREEE (reference sequence). Trimming took off 3 bases at V and 4 bases at J, with 11 bases between the two ends. This CDR3 region has 14 residues. The CDR3 loop reads CASSSRTDYNEQFF. CDR3 in DNA: TGTGCCAGCAGCTCCCGGACAGATTACAATGAGCAGTTCTTC. The full variable domain, in which reference TRBV5-4 and TRBJ2-1 provide the parts outside the CDR3, is ETGVTQSPTHLIKTRGQQVTLRCSSQSGHNTVSWYQQALGQGPQFIFQYYREEENGRGNFPPRFSGLQFPNYSSELNVNALELDDSALYLCASSSRTDYNEQFFGPGTRLTVL.

The V gene is TRBV7-8, the J gene TRBJ1-1; 7 bases fit TRBD1. This CDR3 is 18 amino acids long. The germline CDR1 and CDR2 sequences are SGHVS and FQNEAQ. The ends lost 3 bases at V and 0 bases at J; junction bases unmatched: 13. The CDR3 nucleotides read TGTGCCAGCAGCTTGGGGGCCCCCCGGACAGGCATGAACACTGAAGCTTTCTTT. Its protein product is CASSLGAPRTGMNTEAFF.

This clone is a singleton in its sample. V gene TRBV11-2 combines with J gene TRBJ1-3, with 8 bases fitting TRBD1. The germline CDR1 and CDR2 sequences are SGHAT and FQNNGV. The ends lost 4 bases at V and 11 bases at J; junction bases unmatched: 4. There are 12 residues in the CDR3. This chain's CDR3 is CASSSGQGAIYF. The CDR3 DNA is TGTGCCAGCAGCTCAGGACAGGGCGCCATATATTTT.

The gene calls are TRBV4-3 and TRBJ1-4; 10 bases are shared with TRBD1. Trimming removed 0 bases from V and 10 bases from J; junction bases left unmatched: 17. This CDR3 region has 19 residues. Germline lookup yields CDR1 LGHNA and CDR2 YSLEER. The CDR3 is CASSQDTGGGGTGEAKLFF. The CDR3 region has the DNA TGCGCCAGCAGCCAAGATACAGGAGGGGGCGGGACAGGGGAGGCAAAACTGTTTTTT.

This clone was seen only a few times. V and J are TRBV12-3 or TRBV12-4 and TRBJ2-3; no firm D call. This CDR3 comprises 13 residues. The ends were cut back, 8 bases at V and 5 bases at J, with 14 bases in the middle. For the CDR3, the DNA is TGTGCCAGCCGGCAGTATTCTAGAGATACGCAGTATTTT. Its translation is CASRQYSRDTQYF.

This chain links TRBV28 with TRBJ1-2; D gene ambiguous. The CDR3 loop spans 15 amino acids. Trimming took 6 bases from V and 8 from J, leaving 22 bases between them. Germline lookup yields CDR1 MDHEN and CDR2 SYDVKM. The CDR3 protein is CASSPPGSSTRGYTF. The CDR3 DNA follows: TGTGCCAGCAGCCCCCCGGGATCCTCTACGCGGGGCTACACCTTC.

The DNA for the CDR3 is TGTGCCAGCAGCTTAGAACCCGGACAGGTCTACGAGCAGTACTTC. It codes for CASSLEPGQVYEQYF. The chain links TRBV7-8 to TRBJ2-7; 7 positions agree with TRBD1. This CDR3 is 15 amino acids long. The V and J ends lost 1 base and 3 bases, in that order; junction bases with no gene match: 6. CDR1 is SGHVS and CDR2 is FQNEAQ in the germline V gene.

The rearrangement joins TRBV25-1 to TRBJ1-2; TRBD1 agrees at 7 bases. This CDR3 spans 14 amino acids. CDR1 is MGHDK and CDR2 is SYGVNS in the germline V gene. Unmatched junction bases numbered 8, after V lost 6 bases and J lost 4 bases. Here the CDR3 reads CASSKTGQTYGYTF. CDR3 DNA sequence: TGTGCCAGCAGCAAGACGGGACAGACCTATGGCTACACCTTC.

The chain couples TRBV7-8 to TRBJ1-4; maybe TRBD1 (6 bases). The CDR3 spans 16 residues. Germline V gene data show CDR1 as SGHVS and CDR2 as FQNEAQ. The V end lost 5 bases, the J end lost 2 bases, and 15 bases lay between the germline ends. CDR3 sequence (DNA): TGTGCCAGCAGCCCAGACAGGCCTGGCACTAATGAAAAACTGTTTTTT. This translates into CASSPDRPGTNEKLFF.

The V and J genes are TRBV9 and TRBJ1-2; 10 positions agree with TRBD1. Germline V gene data show CDR1 as SGDLS and CDR2 as YYNGEE. The CDR3 has 15 amino acids. V trimming: 3 bases; J trimming: 7 bases; junction bases outside the gene matches: 9. The CDR3: CASSARQGAPGGYTF. As DNA, the CDR3 is TGTGCCAGCAGCGCCAGACAGGGGGCGCCGGGTGGCTACACCTTC.

This clone was recorded at least ten times. The chain combines TRBV6-5 with TRBJ2-7, with 7 positions matching TRBD1. The trim removed 5 bases at V and 3 bases at J, leaving 7 bases unmatched. Germline V CDR1 and CDR2: MNHEY, SVGAGI. The CDR3 totals 14 residues. Here the CDR3 reads CASSRDRSYYEQYF. The CDR3 DNA follows: TGTGCCAGCAGTCGGGACAGATCCTACTACGAGCAGTACTTC.

The chain uses TRBV4-1 and TRBJ1-4, with TRBD1 matching over 8 bases. The CDR3 runs 15 residues. The V segment lost 4 bases and the J segment 5 bases; nucleotides outside the gene matches: 6. Germline V CDR1 and CDR2: MGHRA, YSYEKL. This chain's CDR3 is CASSLLQGGNEKLFF. In DNA form, the CDR3 reads TGCGCCAGCAGCCTGCTACAGGGGGGAAATGAAAAACTGTTTTTT.

This chain links TRBV14 with TRBJ1-2; D gene ambiguous. Germline CDR1 SGHDN, CDR2 FVKESK. The CDR3 is made up of 14 amino acids. Trimming stripped 0 bases from V and 7 bases from J, with 12 bases between. CDR3 sequence reads: CASSQDGGPSGYTF. CDR3 in DNA: TGTGCCAGCAGCCAAGATGGAGGCCCTAGTGGCTACACCTTC.

The V call is TRBV7-9, the J call TRBJ2-1, with 7 bases matching TRBD1. The CDR3 loop spans 15 amino acids. Germline loops: CDR1 SEHNR, CDR2 FQNEAQ (reference sequence). The ends lost 5 bases at V and 5 bases at J; junction bases unmatched: 9. The CDR3, as DNA: TGTGCCAGCAGCCCCCGACAGGGCCTCGACAATGAGCAGTTCTTC. Translating gives CASSPRQGLDNEQFF. Variable domain in full (rest from reference TRBV7-9 and TRBJ2-1): DTGVSQNPRHKITKRGQNVTFRCDPISEHNRLYWYRQTLGQGPEFLTYFQNEAQLEKSRLLSDRFSAERPKGSFSTLEIQRTEQGDSAMYLCASSPRQGLDNEQFFGPGTRLTVL.

This rearrangement joins TRBV6-5 to TRBJ1-1, with TRBD1 as a possible D gene (5 bases). V was shortened by 6 bases and J by 0 bases, with 11 bases between the two germline ends. Germline V gene lookup returns CDR1 MNHEY and CDR2 SVGAGI. The CDR3 has 14 residues. The CDR3 reads CASRASGVNTEAFF. As DNA, the CDR3 is TGTGCCAGCAGAGCTTCGGGGGTGAACACTGAAGCTTTCTTT.

The genes are TRBV4-1 and TRBJ2-1; 8 bases are shared with TRBD2. The length of the CDR3 is 14 residues. Germline CDR1 is MGHRA and CDR2 is YSYEKL. Trimming cost V 5 bases and J 10 bases; bases outside gene matches: 10. The CDR3 is CASSGEREYGEQFF. CDR3 DNA: TGCGCCAGCAGCGGGGAGCGGGAGTACGGCGAGCAGTTCTTC.

The rearrangement uses TRBV19 and TRBJ1-1; D uncertain. Trimming cost V 3 bases and J 4 bases, with 12 bases left between them. The CDR3 extends over 14 amino acids. Germline V gene lookup returns CDR1 LNHDA and CDR2 SQIVND (reference sequence). The CDR3 nucleotides read TGTGCCAGTAGTATCAGACACAAAACCACTGAAGCTTTCTTT. Amino acid sequence: CASSIRHKTTEAFF.

A remark on this clone: A read error may account for a junction end that differs from germline. The chain joins TRBV7-7 to TRBJ2-5; D is uncertain. This CDR3 region has 15 residues. From germline, CDR1 is SSHAT and CDR2 FNYEAQ (reference sequence). This CDR3 reads CASSLCYAGGETQYF. CDR3 coding DNA: TGTGCTAGCAGCTTGTGCTACGCCGGCGGCGAGACCCAGTACTTC.

The J gene is TRBJ2-7, the V gene TRBV25-1; 7 bases align to TRBD1. This CDR3 comprises 12 residues. The germline V gene encodes CDR1 MGHDK and CDR2 SYGVNS. V shed 3 bases, J shed 4 bases, and the junction held 0 bases outside the gene matches. The CDR3 protein is CASSDRGYEQYF. The CDR3 DNA is TGTGCCAGCAGTGACAGGGGGTACGAGCAGTACTTC.

The V call is TRBV27, the J call TRBJ1-6; D unresolved. CDR3 length: 13 residues. Germline CDR1 MNHEY, CDR2 SMNVEV (reference sequence). The V end lost 2 bases, the J end lost 11 bases, and 10 bases lay between the germline ends. The CDR3 loop is CASSLVAETPLHF. CDR3 coding DNA: TGTGCCAGCAGTTTAGTAGCAGAGACACCCCTCCACTTT.

The J gene is TRBJ2-6, the V gene TRBV4-3; D gene unclear. With 0 bases removed from V and 0 bases from J, the gap between germline ends came to 6 bases. Per germline, CDR1 LGHNA and CDR2 YSLEER. This CDR3 comprises 16 residues. The CDR3 region is CASSQDLGSGANVLTF. Here the CDR3 DNA reads TGCGCCAGCAGCCAAGATCTAGGCTCTGGGGCCAACGTCCTGACTTTC.

V gene TRBV19 combines with J gene TRBJ1-4; the D gene is possibly TRBD1 (6 bases). The germline V and J ends were trimmed by 4 bases and 6 bases, with 15 bases remaining between them. This CDR3 contains 15 residues. Germline lookup yields CDR1 LNHDA and CDR2 SQIVND (reference sequence). CDR3 nucleotides: TGTGCCAGTAGTAACGTTAGGGGGAAGGATGAAAAACTGTTTTTT. Translating gives CASSNVRGKDEKLFF.

The chain joins TRBV6-1 to TRBJ1-1; 7 bases align to TRBD1. Trimming cost V 3 bases and J 4 bases; bases outside gene matches: 14. The germline gives CDR1 MNHNS, CDR2 SASEGT. The length of the CDR3 is 17 residues. CDR3 coding DNA: TGTGCCAGCAGTGACCCGGGACAGCCCTCCAGGGGCACTGAAGCTTTCTTT. Translation gives CASSDPGQPSRGTEAFF.

The J gene is TRBJ2-7, the V gene TRBV4-2, with D perhaps TRBD2 (6 bases). V was cut by 1 base and J by 7 bases, with 23 bases left in between. The CDR3 is 17 amino acids. CDR1 is LGHNA and CDR2 is YNFKEQ in the germline V gene. CDR3 sequence (DNA): TGTGCCAGCAGCCAAGGTAGTAGTGGACTATCGTCTGGTGAGCAGTACTTC. This encodes CASSQGSSGLSSGEQYF.

The V and J genes are TRBV12-3 or TRBV12-4 and TRBJ1-6; TRBD1 might be the D (6 bases). Trimming cost V 7 bases and J 10 bases, with 14 bases left between them. The CDR3 covers 13 residues. The CDR3 DNA reads TGTGCCAGCAAGGCAGGGGCAGAATCACCCCTCCACTTT. It yields the protein CASKAGAESPLHF.

As DNA, the CDR3 is TGTGCCAGCAGATCCCCGGGATTAGCTAACTATGGCTACACCTTC. It yields the protein CASRSPGLANYGYTF. The chain uses TRBV7-2 and TRBJ1-2; D uncertain. Germline CDR1 and CDR2: SGHTA and FQGNSA. The CDR3 is made up of 15 amino acids. V gave up 6 bases and J gave up 0 bases, with 14 bases separating them.

The V call is TRBV6-5, the J call TRBJ2-7; tentative D call: TRBD2 (6 bases). V lost 8 bases and J lost 6, with 23 bases in between. Germline V gene data show CDR1 as MNHEY and CDR2 as SVGAGI. This CDR3 is 15 amino acids long. The CDR3 DNA sequence: TGTGCCAGCGGAAACTGGGGGACGGGAGTGGCCGAGCAGTACTTC. Translation gives CASGNWGTGVAEQYF.